The T cell receptor beta chain described here comes from a study of CD8+CD57+ T cells in acquired aplastic anemia. Across the whole study: Healthy CD8+ samples averaged approximately 11 million reads. Study observations and caveats: With respect to CD8+ Simpson's diversity, patients and controls did not differ significantly. Found in both controls and patients were about 30 CD8+ CDR3 sequences.

V was clipped by 7 bases and J by 6 bases, with 16 bases between them. Germline V gives CDR1 KGHSH, CDR2 LQKENI. There are 13 residues in the CDR3. CDR3 and TCR beta VDJ profiling relied on genomic DNA as the template. TCRdb reanalysed the reads using MiXCR and keeps one entry per CDR3 protein. The data hold about 190,000 distinct CDR3 sequences, with about 53% observed a single time. The table lists this clonotype with many counts. Its antigen is still unknown. V is TRBV18 and J is TRBJ2-7, with D possibly matching TRBD1 (7 bases). The receptor was derived from a human donor in good health, serving as a control. Material for sequencing was sorted CD4+, CD8+, or CD8+CD57+ T cells (not recorded which) from PBMCs. CDR3 protein: CASLEAGGSEQYF. For the CDR3, the DNA is TGTGCCAGCTTAGAGGCAGGGGGGTCCGAGCAGTACTTC.